The present entry profiles one T cell receptor beta chain with its context. The data belong to a study of blood T cell repertoires in COVID-19. Whole-study context: Both acute and convalescent COVID-19 samples were obtained from the United States, Italy and Spain. T cells, B-cell-depleted T cells, or PBMCs provided the cDNA or gDNA that served as material.

Authors' data handling: The authors estimated nucleated cell counts from reference gene primer amplification. Assay: immunoSEQ multiplex PCR; the TCRdb copy retains only in-frame clones and omits some. That table is the source of V, J and clone size, and D and trimming were worked out from the DNA. The sample holds 200,000 to 250,000 clones, nearly 85% seen once. Between the trimmed V and J ends, which lost 2 bases and 5 bases, there was a span of 12 bases. In germline, CDR1 is GTSNPN, CDR2 SVGIG (reference sequence). This CDR3 has 13 amino acids. The receptor's source is a human donor in a cohort sampled during active COVID-19. V gene TRBV30 combines with J gene TRBJ2-5; no definite D call. The sample taken for sequencing was peripheral blood. In nucleotides, the CDR3 is TGTGCCTGGAGTTACAGCTCCTCCGAGACCCAGTACTTC. Its protein product is CAWSYSSSETQYF.